The following is a T cell receptor beta chain sequence with its context. This entry is derived from a study of beta chain features in type 1 diabetes. This CDR3 has 11 residues. CDR1 DFQATT and CDR2 SNEGSKA come from the germline V gene (reference sequence). The ends were cut back, 5 bases at V and 6 bases at J, with 11 bases in the middle. Every bit of the isolated RNA underwent reverse transcription, so sequencing read expressed TCRB transcripts. TCRdb's copy holds only in-frame clones and misses some; the assay was immunoSEQ multiplex PCR. The data hold under 250,000 clones, with about a tenth observed a single time.

This sequence originates from a young man in good health. This rearrangement joins TRBV20-1 to TRBJ2-7, with unresolved D. Source material: central memory CD4+ T cells from blood. The CDR3 bases are TGCAGTGCTCCCTGGCAAGGCGAGCAGTACTTC. Protein product: CSAPWQGEQYF.